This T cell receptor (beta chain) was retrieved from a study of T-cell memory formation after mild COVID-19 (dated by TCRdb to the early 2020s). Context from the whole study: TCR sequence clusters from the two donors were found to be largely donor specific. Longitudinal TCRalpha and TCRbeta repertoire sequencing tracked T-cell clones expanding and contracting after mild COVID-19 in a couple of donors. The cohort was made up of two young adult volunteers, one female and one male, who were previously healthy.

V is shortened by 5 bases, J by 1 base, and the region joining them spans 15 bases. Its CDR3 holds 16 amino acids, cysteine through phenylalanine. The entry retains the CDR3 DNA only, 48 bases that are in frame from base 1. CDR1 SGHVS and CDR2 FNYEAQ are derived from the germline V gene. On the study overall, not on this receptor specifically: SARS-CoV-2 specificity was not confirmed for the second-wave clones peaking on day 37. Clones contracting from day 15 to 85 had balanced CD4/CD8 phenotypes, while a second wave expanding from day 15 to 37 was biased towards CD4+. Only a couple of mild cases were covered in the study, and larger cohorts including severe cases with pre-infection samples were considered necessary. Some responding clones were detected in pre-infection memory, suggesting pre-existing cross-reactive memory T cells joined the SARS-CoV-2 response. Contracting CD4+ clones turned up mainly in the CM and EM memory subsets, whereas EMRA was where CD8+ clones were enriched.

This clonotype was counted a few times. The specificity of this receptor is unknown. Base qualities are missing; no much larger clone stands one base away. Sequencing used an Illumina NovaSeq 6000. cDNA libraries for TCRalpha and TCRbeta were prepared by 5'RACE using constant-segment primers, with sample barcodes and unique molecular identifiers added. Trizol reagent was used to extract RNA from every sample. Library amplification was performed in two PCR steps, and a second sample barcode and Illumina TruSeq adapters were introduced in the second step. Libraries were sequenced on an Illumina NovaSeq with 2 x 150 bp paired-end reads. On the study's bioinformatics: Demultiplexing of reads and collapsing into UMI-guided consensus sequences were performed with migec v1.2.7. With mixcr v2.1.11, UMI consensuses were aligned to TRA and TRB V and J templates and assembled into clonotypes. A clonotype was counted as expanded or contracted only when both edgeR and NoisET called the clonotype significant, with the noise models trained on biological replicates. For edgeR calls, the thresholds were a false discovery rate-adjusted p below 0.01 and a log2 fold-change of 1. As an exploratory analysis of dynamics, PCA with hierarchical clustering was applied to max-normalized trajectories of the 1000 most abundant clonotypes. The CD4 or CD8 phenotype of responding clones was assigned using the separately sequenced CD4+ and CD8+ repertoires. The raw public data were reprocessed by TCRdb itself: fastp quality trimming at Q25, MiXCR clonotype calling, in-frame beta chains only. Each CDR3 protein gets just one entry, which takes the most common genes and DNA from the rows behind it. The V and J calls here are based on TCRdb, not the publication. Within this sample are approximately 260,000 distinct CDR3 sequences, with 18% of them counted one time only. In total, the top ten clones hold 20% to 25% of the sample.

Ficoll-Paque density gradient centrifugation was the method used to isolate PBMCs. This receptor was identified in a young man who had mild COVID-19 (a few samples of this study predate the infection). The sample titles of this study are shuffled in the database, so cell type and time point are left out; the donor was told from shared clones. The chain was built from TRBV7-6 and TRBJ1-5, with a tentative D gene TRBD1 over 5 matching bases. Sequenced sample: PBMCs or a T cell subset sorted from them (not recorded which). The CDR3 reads CASSPARERSNQPQHF. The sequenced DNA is TGTGCCAGCAGCCCGGCCAGGGAAAGAAGCAATCAGCCCCAGCATTTT.